The T cell receptor beta chain described here comes from a study of blood T cell repertoires in COVID-19. The ends were cut back, 2 bases at V and 2 bases at J, with 14 bases in the middle. This CDR3 spans 16 amino acids. CDR1 and CDR2 from the germline V gene are SNHLY and FYNNEI. This table comes from immunoSEQ multiplex PCR, and its TCRdb copy is limited to in-frame clones, with some not included. In the table there are around 130,000 clones, about 83% of which are singletons. The chain joins TRBV2 to TRBJ2-3; weak D call: TRBD2 (5 bases). The sequenced material came from peripheral blood. The receptor comes from a woman aged 50 to 60 with acute or convalescent COVID-19. In nucleotides, the CDR3 is TGTGCCAGCAGTGAAAGCTGGAGCGGATACACAGATACGCAGTATTTT. It encodes CASSESWSGYTDTQYF.